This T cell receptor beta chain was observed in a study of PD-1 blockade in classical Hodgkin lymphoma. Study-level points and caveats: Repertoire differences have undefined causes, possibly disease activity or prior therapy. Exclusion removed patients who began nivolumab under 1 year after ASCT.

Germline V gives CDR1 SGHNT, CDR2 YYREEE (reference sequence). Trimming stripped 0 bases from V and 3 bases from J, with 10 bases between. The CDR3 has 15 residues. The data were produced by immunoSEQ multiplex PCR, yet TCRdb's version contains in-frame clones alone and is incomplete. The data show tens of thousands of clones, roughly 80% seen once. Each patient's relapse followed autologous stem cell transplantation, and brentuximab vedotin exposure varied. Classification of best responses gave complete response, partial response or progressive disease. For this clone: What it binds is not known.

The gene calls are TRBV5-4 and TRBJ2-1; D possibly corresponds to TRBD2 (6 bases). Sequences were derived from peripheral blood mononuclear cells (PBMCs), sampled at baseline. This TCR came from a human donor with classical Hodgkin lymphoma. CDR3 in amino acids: CASSLGAGGYNEQFF. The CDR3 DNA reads TGTGCCAGCAGCTTGGGAGCGGGTGGCTACAATGAGCAGTTCTTC.